Below are 6 T cell receptor beta chains sequenced from a single sample in a study of OX40 agonist ivuxolimab in advanced cancers. Libraries were prepared by immunoSEQ multiplex PCR; TCRdb keeps only in-frame clonotypes and omits some of them. The top ten hold 9.8% of the sample, which has 62,000 or so clones, just under 85% seen once. This specimen consisted of CD4+ or CD8+ T cells sorted from blood, obtained in a trial of the OX40 agonist ivuxolimab. These receptors were taken from an adult with an advanced solid tumor such as melanoma, head and neck, liver or kidney cancer.

As for this clone: This CDR3 is also generated by other DNA sequences in the sample. The gene calls are TRBV19 and TRBJ2-7; no reliable D call. Germline CDR1 is LNHDA and CDR2 is SQIVND (reference sequence). This CDR3 contains 15 residues. Trimming took off 2 bases at V and 0 bases at J, with 11 bases between the two ends. The CDR3 DNA is TGTGCCAGTAGTATAAGTAGGCGGAGCTCCTACGAGCAGTACTTC. Its protein is CASSISRRSSYEQYF. The whole variable domain, filled in from reference TRBV19 and TRBJ2-7, reads DGGITQSPKYLFRKEGQNVTLSCEQNLNHDAMYWYRQDPGQGLRLIYYSQIVNDFQKGDIAEGYSVSREKKESFPLTVTSAQKNPTAFYLCASSISRRSSYEQYFGPGTRLTVT.

The chain carries TRBV25-1 and TRBJ2-1, with 11 bases that match TRBD1. The length of the CDR3 is 17 residues. The germline V gene has CDR1 MGHDK and CDR2 SYGVNS. The junction had 11 bases not matched to a gene; V was cut back by 8 bases and J by 2 bases. The CDR3: CASGPGTGGFTYNEQFF. The CDR3 DNA reads TGTGCCAGCGGCCCCGGGACAGGGGGTTTCACCTACAATGAGCAGTTCTTC.

V gene TRBV2 combines with J gene TRBJ2-1; possible D gene TRBD1, 5 bases. Germline loops: CDR1 SNHLY, CDR2 FYNNEI. The CDR3 is 13 residues long. Trimming pared 6 bases from V and 9 bases from J, leaving 15 bases between. CDR3 in amino acids: CASRAGFGGEQFF. The CDR3 nucleotides are TGTGCCAGCAGGGCAGGGTTCGGTGGTGAGCAGTTCTTC.

V and J are TRBV4-1 and TRBJ2-7; possible D gene TRBD1, 5 bases. V was clipped by 0 bases and J by 2 bases, with 14 bases between them. The germline V gene encodes CDR1 MGHRA and CDR2 YSYEKL. The CDR3 length is 16 residues. The DNA of the CDR3 is TGCGCCAGCAGCCAAGATAGGCCAGGGCGTACCTACGAGCAGTACTTC. Translation: CASSQDRPGRTYEQYF.

This chain links TRBV13 with TRBJ2-7; D remains ambiguous. The CDR3 is 15 amino acids. CDR1 is PRHDT, CDR2 FYEKMQ, per germline (reference sequence). V dropped 5 bases and J dropped 0 bases, with 14 bases sitting between them. CDR3 sequence reads: CASSPQTGHSYEQYF. The CDR3, as DNA: TGTGCCAGCAGCCCCCAGACGGGCCACTCCTACGAGCAGTACTTC.

In this sample, this clone turned up a few times. The chain joins TRBV28 to TRBJ1-2; 10 nucleotides line up with TRBD1. Germline V lookup: CDR1 MDHEN, CDR2 SYDVKM. The V segment lost 5 bases and the J segment 11 bases; nucleotides outside the gene matches: 5. This CDR3 comprises 12 residues. The DNA for the CDR3 is TGTGCCAGCAGTGCTGGGACAGGGGCTTACACCTTC. It specifies CASSAGTGAYTF.